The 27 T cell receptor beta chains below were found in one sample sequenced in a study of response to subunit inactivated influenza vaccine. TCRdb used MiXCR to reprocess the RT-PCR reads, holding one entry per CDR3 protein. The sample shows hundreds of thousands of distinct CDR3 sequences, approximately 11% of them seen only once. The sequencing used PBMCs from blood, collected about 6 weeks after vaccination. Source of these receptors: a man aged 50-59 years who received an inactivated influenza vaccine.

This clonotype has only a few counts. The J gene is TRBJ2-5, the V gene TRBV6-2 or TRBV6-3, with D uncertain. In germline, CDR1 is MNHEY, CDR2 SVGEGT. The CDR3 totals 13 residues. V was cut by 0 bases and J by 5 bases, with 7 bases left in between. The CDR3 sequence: CASSYSTRETQYF. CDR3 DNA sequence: TGTGCCAGCAGTTACTCGACCAGGGAGACCCAGTACTTC.

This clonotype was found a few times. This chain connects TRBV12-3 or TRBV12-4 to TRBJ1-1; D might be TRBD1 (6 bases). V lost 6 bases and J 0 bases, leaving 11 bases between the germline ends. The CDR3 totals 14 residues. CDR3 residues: CASRGTNMNTEAFF. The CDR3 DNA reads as TGTGCCAGCAGGGGGACAAACATGAACACTGAAGCTTTCTTT.

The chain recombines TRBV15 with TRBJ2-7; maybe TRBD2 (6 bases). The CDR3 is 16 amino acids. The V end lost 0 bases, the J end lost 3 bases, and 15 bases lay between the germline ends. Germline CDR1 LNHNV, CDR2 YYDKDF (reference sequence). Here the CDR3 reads CATSRDRGFVSYEQYF. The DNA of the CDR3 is TGTGCCACCAGCAGAGATCGGGGGTTCGTGAGCTACGAGCAGTACTTC.

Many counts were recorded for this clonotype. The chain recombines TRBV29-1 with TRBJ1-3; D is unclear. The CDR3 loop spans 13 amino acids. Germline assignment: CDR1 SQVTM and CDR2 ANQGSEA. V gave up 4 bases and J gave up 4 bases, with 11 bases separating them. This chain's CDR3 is CSVAPARGNTIYF. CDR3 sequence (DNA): TGCAGCGTTGCCCCCGCCAGGGGAAACACCATATATTTT.

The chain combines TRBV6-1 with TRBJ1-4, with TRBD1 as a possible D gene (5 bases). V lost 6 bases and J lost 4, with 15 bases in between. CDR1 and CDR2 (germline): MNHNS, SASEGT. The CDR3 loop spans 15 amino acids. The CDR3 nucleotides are TGTGCCAGCAGGCGGGGTCCGGGGGATAATGAAAAACTGTTTTTT. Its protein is CASRRGPGDNEKLFF.

The CDR3 sequence: CSATSPGKSTDTQYF. In DNA form, the CDR3 reads TGCAGTGCTACGAGTCCCGGGAAAAGCACAGATACGCAGTATTTT. The genes are TRBV20-1 and TRBJ2-3; a possible D gene is TRBD2 (5 bases). The CDR3 runs 15 residues. The V gene lost 4 bases and the J gene lost 0 bases, with 14 bases spanning the gap. The germline CDR1 and CDR2 sequences are DFQATT and SNEGSKA (reference sequence).

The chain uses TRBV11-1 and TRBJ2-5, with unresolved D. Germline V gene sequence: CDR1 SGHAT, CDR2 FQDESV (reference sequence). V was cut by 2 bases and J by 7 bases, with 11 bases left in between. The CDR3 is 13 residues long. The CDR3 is CASSLSTEVTQYF. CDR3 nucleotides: TGTGCCAGCAGCTTAAGCACAGAAGTGACCCAGTACTTC.

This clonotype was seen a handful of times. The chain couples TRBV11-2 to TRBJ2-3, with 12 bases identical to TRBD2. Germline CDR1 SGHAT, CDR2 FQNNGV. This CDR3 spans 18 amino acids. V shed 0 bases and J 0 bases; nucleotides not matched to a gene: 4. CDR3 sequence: CASSLDLLAGGSTDTQYF. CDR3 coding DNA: TGTGCCAGCAGCTTAGATCTACTAGCGGGGGGTAGCACAGATACGCAGTATTTT.

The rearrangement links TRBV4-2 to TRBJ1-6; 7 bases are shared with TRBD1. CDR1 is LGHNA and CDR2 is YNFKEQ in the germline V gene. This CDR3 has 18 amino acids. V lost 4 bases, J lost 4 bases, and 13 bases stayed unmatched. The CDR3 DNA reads TGTGCCAGCAGCCCTCCGCTCAGGGGGGGCGATTATAATTCACCCCTCCACTTT. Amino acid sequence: CASSPPLRGGDYNSPLHF.

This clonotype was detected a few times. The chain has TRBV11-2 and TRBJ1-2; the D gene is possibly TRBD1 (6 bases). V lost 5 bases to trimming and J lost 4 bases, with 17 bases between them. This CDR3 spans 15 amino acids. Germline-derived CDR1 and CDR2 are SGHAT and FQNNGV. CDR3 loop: CASSPLGGEPYGYTF. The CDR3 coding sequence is TGTGCCAGCAGCCCGCTAGGGGGAGAGCCCTATGGCTACACCTTC.

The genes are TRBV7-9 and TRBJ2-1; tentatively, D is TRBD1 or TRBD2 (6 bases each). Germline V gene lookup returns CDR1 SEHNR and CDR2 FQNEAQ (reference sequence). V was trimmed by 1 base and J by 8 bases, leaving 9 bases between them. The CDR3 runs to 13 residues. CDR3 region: CASSLEGGYEQFF. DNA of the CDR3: TGTGCCAGCAGCTTAGAAGGGGGGTATGAGCAGTTCTTC. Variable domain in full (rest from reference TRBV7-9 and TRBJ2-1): DTGVSQNPRHKITKRGQNVTFRCDPISEHNRLYWYRQTLGQGPEFLTYFQNEAQLEKSRLLSDRFSAERPKGSFSTLEIQRTEQGDSAMYLCASSLEGGYEQFFGPGTRLTVL.

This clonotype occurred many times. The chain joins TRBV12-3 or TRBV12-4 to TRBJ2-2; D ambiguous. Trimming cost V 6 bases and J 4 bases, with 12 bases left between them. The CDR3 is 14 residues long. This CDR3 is CASSLLRSTGELFF. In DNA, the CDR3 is TGTGCCAGCAGCCTTCTACGGTCCACCGGGGAGCTGTTTTTT.

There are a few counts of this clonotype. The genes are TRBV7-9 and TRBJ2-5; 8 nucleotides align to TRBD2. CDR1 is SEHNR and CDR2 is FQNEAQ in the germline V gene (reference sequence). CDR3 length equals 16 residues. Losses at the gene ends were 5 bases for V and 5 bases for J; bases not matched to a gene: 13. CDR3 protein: CASSPTPGGGRETQYF. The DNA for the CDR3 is TGTGCCAGCAGCCCAACCCCGGGGGGGGGACGGGAGACCCAGTACTTC.

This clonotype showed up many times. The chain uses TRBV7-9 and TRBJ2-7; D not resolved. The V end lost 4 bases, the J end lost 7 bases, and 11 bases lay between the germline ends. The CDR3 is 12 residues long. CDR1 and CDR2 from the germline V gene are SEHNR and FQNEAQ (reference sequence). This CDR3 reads CASSSGRWEQYF. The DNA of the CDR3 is TGTGCCAGCAGCTCGGGCCGATGGGAGCAGTACTTC.

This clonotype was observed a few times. The CDR3 spells CASSLEGTAKNIQYF. The DNA for the CDR3 is TGTGCCAGCAGTTTAGAGGGTACTGCCAAAAACATTCAGTACTTC. The chain uses TRBV12-3 or TRBV12-4 and TRBJ2-4, with unresolved D. The CDR3 has 15 amino acids. Trimming pared 1 base from V and 1 base from J, leaving 8 bases between.

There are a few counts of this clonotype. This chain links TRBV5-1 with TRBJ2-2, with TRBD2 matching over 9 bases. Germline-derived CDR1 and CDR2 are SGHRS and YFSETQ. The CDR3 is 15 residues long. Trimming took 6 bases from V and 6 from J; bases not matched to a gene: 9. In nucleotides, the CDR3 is TGCGCCAGCACGCCCAGCGGGAGGATGGCCGGGGAGCTGTTTTTT. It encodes CASTPSGRMAGELFF.

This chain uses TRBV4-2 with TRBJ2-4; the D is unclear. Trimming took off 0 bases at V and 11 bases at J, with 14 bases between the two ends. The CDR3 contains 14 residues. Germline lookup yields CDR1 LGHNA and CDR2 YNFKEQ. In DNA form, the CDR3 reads TGTGCCAGCAGCCAAGATCGTATTTCCGGGCTTCAGTACTTC. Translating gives CASSQDRISGLQYF.

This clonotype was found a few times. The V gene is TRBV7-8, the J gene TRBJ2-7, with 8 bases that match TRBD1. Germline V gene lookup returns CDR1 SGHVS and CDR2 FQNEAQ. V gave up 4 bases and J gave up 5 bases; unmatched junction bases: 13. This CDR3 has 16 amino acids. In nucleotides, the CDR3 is TGTGCCAGCAGCTCATCCGGGACAGGCGTCATGCACGAGCAGTACTTC. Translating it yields CASSSSGTGVMHEQYF.

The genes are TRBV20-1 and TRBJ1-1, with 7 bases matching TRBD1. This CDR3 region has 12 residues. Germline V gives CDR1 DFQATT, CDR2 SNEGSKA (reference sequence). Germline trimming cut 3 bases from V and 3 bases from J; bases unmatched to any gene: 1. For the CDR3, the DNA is TGCAGTGCTAGCAGGGGGTACACTGAAGCTTTCTTT. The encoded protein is CSASRGYTEAFF.

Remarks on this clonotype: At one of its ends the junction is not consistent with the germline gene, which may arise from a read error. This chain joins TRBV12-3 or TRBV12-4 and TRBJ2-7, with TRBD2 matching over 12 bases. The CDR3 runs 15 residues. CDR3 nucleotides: TGCGCCAGCAGTACCGGACTAGCGGGATCTCGGGAGCAGTACTTC. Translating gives CASSTGLAGSREQYF.

The CDR3 sequence is CASSSEGTVPTQETQYF. DNA of the CDR3: TGTGCCAGCAGTTCCGAGGGGACTGTACCGACCCAAGAGACCCAGTACTTC. The chain uses TRBV6-2 or TRBV6-3 and TRBJ2-5; tentative D call: TRBD2 (6 bases). V was pared by 4 bases and J by 1 base, with 19 bases between. The CDR3 spans 17 residues. Germline CDR1 MNHEY, CDR2 SVGEGT.

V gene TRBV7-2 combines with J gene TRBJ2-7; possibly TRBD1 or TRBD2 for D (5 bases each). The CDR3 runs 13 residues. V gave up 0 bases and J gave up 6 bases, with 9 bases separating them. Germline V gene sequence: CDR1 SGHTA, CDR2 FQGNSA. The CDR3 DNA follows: TGTGCCAGCAGCTTAGCCACGGGGACCGAGCAGTACTTC. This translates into CASSLATGTEQYF.

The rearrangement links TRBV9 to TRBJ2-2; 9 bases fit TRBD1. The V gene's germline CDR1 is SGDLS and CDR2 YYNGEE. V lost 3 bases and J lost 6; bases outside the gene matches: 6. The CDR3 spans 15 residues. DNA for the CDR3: TGTGCCAGCAGCGACCGGGACAGGGCGGCCGGGGAGCTGTTTTTT. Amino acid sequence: CASSDRDRAAGELFF.

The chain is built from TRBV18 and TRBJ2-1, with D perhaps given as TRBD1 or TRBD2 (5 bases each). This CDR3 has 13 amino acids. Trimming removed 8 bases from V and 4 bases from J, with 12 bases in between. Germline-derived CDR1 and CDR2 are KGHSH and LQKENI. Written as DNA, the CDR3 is TGTGCCAGCAGGGGCTCGGGGTACAATGAGCAGTTCTTC. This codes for CASRGSGYNEQFF.

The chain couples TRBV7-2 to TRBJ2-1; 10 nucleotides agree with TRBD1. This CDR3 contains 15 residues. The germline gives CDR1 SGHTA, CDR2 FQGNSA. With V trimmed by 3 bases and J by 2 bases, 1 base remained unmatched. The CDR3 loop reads CASSFGQGAYNEQFF. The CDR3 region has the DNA TGTGCCAGCAGCTTTGGACAGGGGGCCTACAATGAGCAGTTCTTC.

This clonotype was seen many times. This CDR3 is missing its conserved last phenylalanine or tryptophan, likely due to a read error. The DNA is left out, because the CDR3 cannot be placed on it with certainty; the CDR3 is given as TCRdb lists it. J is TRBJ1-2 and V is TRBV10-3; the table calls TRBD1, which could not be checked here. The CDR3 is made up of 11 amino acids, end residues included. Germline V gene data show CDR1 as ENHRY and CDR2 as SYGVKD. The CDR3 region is CAIGTGWEVSL.

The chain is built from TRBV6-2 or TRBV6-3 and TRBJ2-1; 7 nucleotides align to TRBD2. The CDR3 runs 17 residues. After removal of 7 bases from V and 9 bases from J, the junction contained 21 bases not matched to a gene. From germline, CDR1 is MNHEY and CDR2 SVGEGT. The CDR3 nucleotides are TGTGCCAGCAACAAAATCGGGAGGCTAGCAAGGTCTGGTGAGCAGTTCTTC. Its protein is CASNKIGRLARSGEQFF.